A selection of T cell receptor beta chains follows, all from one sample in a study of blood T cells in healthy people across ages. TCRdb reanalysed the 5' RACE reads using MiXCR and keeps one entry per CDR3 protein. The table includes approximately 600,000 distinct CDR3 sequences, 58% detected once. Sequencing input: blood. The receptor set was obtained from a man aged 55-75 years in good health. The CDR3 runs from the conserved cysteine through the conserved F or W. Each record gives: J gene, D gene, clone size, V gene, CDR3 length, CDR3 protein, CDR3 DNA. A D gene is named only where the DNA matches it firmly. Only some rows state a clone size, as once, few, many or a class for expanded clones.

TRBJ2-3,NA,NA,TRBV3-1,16,CASSQGWGGSTDTQYF,TGTGCCAGCAGCCAAGGTTGGGGAGGAAGCACAGATACGCAGTATTTT
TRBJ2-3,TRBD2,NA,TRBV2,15,CASRSGGRYTDTQYF,TGTGCCAGCAGGTCGGGGGGGCGTTACACAGATACGCAGTATTTT
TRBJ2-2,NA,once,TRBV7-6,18,CASSLAQRHGGYTGELFF,TGTGCCAGCAGCTTAGCGCAAAGACACGGAGGATACACCGGGGAGCTGTTTTTT
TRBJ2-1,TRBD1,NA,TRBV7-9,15,CASRAGQGYINEQFF,TGTGCCAGCAGAGCCGGACAGGGGTACATCAATGAGCAGTTCTTC
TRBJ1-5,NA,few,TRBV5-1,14,CASSLRRGHQPQHF,TGCGCCAGCAGCTTGAGGAGGGGACACCAGCCCCAGCATTTT
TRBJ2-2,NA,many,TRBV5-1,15,CASSFGTTNTGELFF,TGCGCCAGCAGCTTCGGGACAACGAACACCGGGGAGCTGTTTTTT
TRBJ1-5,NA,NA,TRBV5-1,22,CASSSPGQSPPMGISSNQPQHF,TGCGCCAGCAGCTCCCCGGGCCAAAGCCCACCTATGGGAATCTCGTCAAATCAGCCCCAGCATTTT
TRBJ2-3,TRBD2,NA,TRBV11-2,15,CASSLGGSGTDTQYF,TGTGCCAGCAGCCTGGGGGGGTCGGGCACAGATACGCAGTATTTT
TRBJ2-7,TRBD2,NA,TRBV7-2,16,CASSLVSGGLSYEQYF,TGTGCCAGCAGCTTAGTTAGCGGGGGCCTCTCCTACGAGCAGTACTTC
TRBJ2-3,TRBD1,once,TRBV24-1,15,CATSAPGQGADTQYF,TGTGCCACCAGTGCTCCGGGACAGGGAGCAGATACGCAGTATTTT
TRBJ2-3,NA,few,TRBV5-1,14,CASSLDPITDTQYF,TGCGCCAGCAGCTTGGACCCTATCACAGATACGCAGTATTTT
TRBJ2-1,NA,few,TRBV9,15,CASSVGGGVDNEQFF,TGTGCCAGCAGCGTTGGCGGGGGCGTCGACAATGAGCAGTTCTTC
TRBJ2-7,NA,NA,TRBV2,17,CASSEEEDTGSSYEQYF,TGTGCCAGCAGTGAAGAAGAAGACACAGGGAGCTCCTACGAGCAGTACTTC
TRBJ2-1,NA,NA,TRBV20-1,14,CSARSREEDNEQFF,TGCAGTGCTAGATCCAGGGAAGAGGACAATGAGCAGTTCTTC
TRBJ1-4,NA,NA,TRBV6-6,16,CASSYSGGGGDEKLFF,TGTGCCAGCAGTTACTCCGGGGGCGGGGGGGATGAAAAACTGTTTTTT
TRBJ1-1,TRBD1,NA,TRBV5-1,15,CASSEGRGRGTEAFF,TGCGCCAGCAGCGAAGGCAGGGGGCGAGGGACTGAAGCTTTCTTT
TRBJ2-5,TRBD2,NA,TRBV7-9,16,CASSLAGLAGIETQYF,TGTGCCAGCAGCTTAGCAGGGCTAGCGGGGATCGAGACCCAGTACTTC
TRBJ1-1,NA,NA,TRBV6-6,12,CASSYSTGQAFF,TGTGCCAGCAGTTACTCTACGGGGCAAGCTTTCTTT
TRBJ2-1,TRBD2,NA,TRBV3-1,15,CASSQSAGGYNEQFF,TGTGCCAGCAGCCAGTCGGCGGGGGGGTACAATGAGCAGTTCTTC
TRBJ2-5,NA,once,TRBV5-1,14,CASSYGQNQETQYF,TGCGCCAGCAGCTACGGACAGAACCAAGAGACCCAGTACTTC
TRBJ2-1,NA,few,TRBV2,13,CASSAQASNEQFF,TGTGCCAGCAGTGCACAGGCGAGCAATGAGCAGTTCTTC
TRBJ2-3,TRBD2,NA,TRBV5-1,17,CASSLTSGGLATDTQYF,TGCGCCAGCAGCTTGACTAGCGGGGGCCTTGCCACAGATACGCAGTATTTT
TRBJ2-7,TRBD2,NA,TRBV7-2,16,CASSPPGLAGPYEQYF,TGTGCCAGCAGCCCCCCCGGACTAGCGGGCCCCTACGAGCAGTACTTC
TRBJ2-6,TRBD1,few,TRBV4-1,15,CASSDTGTAFGVLTF,TGCGCCAGCAGCGATACCGGGACAGCCTTCGGCGTCCTGACTTTC
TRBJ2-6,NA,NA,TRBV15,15,CATSRDWAGANVLTF,TGTGCCACCAGCAGAGATTGGGCTGGGGCCAACGTCCTGACTTTC
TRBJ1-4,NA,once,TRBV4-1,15,CASSQDSGYGEKLFF,TGCGCCAGCAGCCAAGATAGCGGGTACGGTGAAAAACTGTTTTTT
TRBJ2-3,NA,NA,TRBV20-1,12,CSARYGGDTQYF,TGCAGTGCTAGATATGGAGGGGATACGCAGTATTTT
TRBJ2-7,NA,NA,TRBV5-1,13,CAGTGTDQYEQYF,TGCGCCGGGACCGGGACCGACCAGTACGAGCAGTACTTC
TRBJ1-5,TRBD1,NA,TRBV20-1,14,CSARAGQGTQPQHF,TGCAGTGCTAGAGCCGGACAGGGGACACAGCCCCAGCATTTT
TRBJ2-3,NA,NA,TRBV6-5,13,CASSWRYTDTQYF,TGTGCCAGCAGTTGGAGGTACACAGATACGCAGTATTTT
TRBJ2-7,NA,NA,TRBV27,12,CASSLLKGEQYF,TGTGCCAGCAGCCTTCTCAAGGGGGAGCAGTACTTC
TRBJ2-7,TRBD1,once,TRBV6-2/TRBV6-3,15,CASSYSVQGYNEQYF,TGTGCCAGCAGTTACTCAGTACAGGGGTACAATGAGCAGTACTTC
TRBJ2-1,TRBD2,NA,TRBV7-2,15,CASSLASSGGREQFF,TGTGCCAGCAGCTTAGCGTCTAGCGGGGGGCGTGAGCAGTTCTTC
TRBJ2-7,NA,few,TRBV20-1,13,CSASRTNRDEQYF,TGCAGTGCTAGTAGAACGAACAGGGACGAGCAGTACTTC
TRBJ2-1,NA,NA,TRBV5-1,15,CASSGELGPYNEQFF,TGCGCCAGCAGCGGGGAGCTGGGCCCCTACAATGAGCAGTTCTTC